This TCR beta chain was sequenced during a study of early T cells in non-severe SARS-CoV-2 infection. The CDR3 loop spans 15 amino acids. Germline V gene lookup returns CDR1 MNHEY and CDR2 SVGEGT. Trimming took 7 bases from V and 4 from J; bases not matched to a gene: 7. TCRdb re-called the 5' RACE reads with MiXCR, one entry per CDR3 protein. The data show roughly 50,000 distinct CDR3 sequences, around 6.4% seen once. This clonotype was seen a few times. This material consisted of whole blood, taken at baseline. This sequence joins TRBV6-2 or TRBV6-3 and TRBJ2-6; 7 bases match TRBD2. The source is an adult who was a healthcare worker with PCR-confirmed SARS-CoV-2 infection or an uninfected control (not recorded which). The CDR3 here is CASIVAGAGANVLTF. As DNA, the CDR3 is TGTGCCAGCATCGTGGCGGGAGCCGGGGCCAACGTCCTGACTTTC.